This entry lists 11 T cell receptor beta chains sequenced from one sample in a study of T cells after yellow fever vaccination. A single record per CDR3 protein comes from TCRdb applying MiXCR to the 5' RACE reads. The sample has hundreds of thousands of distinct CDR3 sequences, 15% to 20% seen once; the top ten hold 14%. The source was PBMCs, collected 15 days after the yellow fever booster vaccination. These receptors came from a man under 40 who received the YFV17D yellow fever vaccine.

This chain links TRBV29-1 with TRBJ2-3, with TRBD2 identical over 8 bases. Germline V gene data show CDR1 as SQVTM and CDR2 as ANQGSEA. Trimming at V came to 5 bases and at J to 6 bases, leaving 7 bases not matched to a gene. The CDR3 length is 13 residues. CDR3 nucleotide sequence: TGCAGCGTTCTAGCGGGCCCAGGGGATACGCAGTATTTT. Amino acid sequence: CSVLAGPGDTQYF.

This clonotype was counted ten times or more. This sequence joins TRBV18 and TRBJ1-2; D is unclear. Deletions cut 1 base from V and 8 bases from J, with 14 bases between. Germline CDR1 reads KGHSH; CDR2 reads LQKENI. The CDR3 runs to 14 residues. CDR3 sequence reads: CASSPQQLSGGYTF. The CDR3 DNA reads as TGTGCCAGCTCACCACAACAACTCTCCGGGGGCTACACCTTC.

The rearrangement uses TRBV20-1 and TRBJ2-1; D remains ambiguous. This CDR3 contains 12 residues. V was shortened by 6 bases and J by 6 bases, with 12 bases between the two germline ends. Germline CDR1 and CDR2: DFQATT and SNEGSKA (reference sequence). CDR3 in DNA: TGCAGTGCAACGACGGCTTCCAATGAGCAGTTCTTC. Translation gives CSATTASNEQFF.

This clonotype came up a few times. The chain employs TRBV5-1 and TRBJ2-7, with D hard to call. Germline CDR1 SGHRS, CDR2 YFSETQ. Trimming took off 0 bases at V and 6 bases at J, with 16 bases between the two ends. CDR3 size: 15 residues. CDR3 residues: CASSLGTSFSFEQYF. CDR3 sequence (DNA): TGCGCCAGCAGCTTGGGTACCTCGTTTAGTTTCGAGCAGTACTTC. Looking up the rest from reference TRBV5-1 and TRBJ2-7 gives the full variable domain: KAGVTQTPRYLIKTRGQQVTLSCSPISGHRSVSWYQQTPGQGLQFLFEYFSETQRNKGNFPGRFSGRQFSNSRSEMNVSTLELGDSALYLCASSLGTSFSFEQYFGPGTRLTVT.

CDR3 bases: TGCAGTGCTAGAAGGACTAGCGGGAGGCTGTACAATGAGCAGTTCTTC. Its protein product is CSARRTSGRLYNEQFF. This sequence joins TRBV20-1 and TRBJ2-1, with TRBD2 matching 14 bases. V was clipped by 2 bases and J by 4 bases; unmatched bases: 4. The CDR3 contains 16 residues. Germline V gene data show CDR1 as DFQATT and CDR2 as SNEGSKA (reference sequence).

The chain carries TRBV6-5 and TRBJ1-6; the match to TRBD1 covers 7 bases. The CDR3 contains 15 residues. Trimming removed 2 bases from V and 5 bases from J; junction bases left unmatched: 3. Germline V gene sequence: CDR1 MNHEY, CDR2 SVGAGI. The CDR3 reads CASSYLGQNNSPLHF. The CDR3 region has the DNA TGTGCCAGCAGTTACCTGGGACAGAATAATTCACCCCTCCACTTT.

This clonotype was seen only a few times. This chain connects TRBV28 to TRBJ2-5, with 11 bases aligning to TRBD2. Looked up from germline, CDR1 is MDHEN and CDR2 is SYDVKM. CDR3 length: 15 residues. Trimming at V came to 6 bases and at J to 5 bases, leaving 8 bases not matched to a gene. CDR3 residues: CASSPGLAGLETQYF. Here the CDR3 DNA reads TGTGCCAGCAGCCCCGGACTAGCGGGTCTCGAGACCCAGTACTTC.

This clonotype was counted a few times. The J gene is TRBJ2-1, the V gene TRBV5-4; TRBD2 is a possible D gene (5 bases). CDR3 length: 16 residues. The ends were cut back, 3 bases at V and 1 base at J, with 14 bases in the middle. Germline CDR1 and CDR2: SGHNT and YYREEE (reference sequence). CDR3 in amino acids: CASSYPGSWSYNEQFF. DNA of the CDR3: TGTGCCAGCAGCTACCCTGGGAGCTGGTCCTACAATGAGCAGTTCTTC.

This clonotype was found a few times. The CDR3 DNA reads TGTGCCAGCAGCTCACAGATAGATACGCAGTATTTT. As protein: CASSSQIDTQYF. V is TRBV7-2 and J is TRBJ2-3; D not resolved. Germline-derived CDR1 and CDR2 are SGHTA and FQGNSA. V was trimmed by 4 bases and J by 5 bases, leaving 7 bases between them. The CDR3 length is 12 residues.

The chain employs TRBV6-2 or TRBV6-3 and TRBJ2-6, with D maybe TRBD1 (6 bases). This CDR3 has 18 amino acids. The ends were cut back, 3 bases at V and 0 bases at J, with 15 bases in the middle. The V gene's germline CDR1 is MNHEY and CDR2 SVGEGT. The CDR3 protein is CASSYLGQWDSGANVLTF. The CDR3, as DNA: TGTGCCAGCAGTTATCTTGGACAGTGGGACTCTGGGGCCAACGTCCTGACTTTC.

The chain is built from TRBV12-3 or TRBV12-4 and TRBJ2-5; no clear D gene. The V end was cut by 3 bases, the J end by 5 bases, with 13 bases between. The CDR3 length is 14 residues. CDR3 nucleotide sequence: TGTGCCAGCAGTTTCTTGTCTAAGACGGAGACCCAGTACTTC. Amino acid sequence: CASSFLSKTETQYF.